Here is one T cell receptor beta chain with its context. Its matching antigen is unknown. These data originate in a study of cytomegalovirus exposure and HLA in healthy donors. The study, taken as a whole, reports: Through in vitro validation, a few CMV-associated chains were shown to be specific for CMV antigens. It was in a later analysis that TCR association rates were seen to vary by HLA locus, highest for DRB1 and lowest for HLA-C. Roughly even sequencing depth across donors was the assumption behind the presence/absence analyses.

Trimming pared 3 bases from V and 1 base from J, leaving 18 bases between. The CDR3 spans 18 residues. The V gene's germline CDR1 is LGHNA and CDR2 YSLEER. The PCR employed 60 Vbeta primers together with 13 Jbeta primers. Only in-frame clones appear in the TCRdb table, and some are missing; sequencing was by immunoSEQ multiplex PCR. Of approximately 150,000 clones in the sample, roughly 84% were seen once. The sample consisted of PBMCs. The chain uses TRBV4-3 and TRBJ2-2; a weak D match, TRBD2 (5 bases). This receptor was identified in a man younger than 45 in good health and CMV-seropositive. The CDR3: CASSQPEGSRVNTGELFF. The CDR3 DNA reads TGCGCCAGCAGCCAGCCCGAGGGTAGCAGAGTGAACACCGGGGAGCTGTTTTTT.